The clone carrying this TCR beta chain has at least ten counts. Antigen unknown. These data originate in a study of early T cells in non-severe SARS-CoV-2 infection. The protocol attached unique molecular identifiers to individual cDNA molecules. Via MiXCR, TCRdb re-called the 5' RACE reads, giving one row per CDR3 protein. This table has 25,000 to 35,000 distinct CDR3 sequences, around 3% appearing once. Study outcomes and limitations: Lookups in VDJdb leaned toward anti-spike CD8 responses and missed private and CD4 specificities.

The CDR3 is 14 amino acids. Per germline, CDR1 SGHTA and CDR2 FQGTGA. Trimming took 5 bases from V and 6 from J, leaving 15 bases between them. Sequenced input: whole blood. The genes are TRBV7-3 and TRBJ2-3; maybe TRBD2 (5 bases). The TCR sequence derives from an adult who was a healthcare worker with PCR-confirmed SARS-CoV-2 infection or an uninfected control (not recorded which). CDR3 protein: CASSLIGSDDTQYF. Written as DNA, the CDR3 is TGTGCCAGCAGCCTAATAGGGAGCGACGATACGCAGTATTTT.